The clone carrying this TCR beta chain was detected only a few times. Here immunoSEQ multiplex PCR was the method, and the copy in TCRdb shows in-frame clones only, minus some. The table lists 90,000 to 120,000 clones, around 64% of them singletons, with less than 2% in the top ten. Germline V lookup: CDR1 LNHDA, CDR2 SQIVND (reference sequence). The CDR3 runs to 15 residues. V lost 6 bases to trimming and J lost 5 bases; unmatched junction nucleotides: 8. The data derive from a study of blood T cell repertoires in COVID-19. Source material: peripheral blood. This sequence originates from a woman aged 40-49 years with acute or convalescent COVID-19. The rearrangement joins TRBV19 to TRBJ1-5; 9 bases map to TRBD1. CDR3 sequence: CASRPPGQGHQPQHF. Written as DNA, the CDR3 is TGTGCCAGTAGACCCCCCGGACAGGGGCATCAGCCCCAGCATTTT.